These T cell receptor beta chains were read from a single sample in a study of blood T cell repertoires in COVID-19. Assay used: immunoSEQ multiplex PCR; TCRdb lists only in-frame clones, some missing. The table includes fewer than 500,000 clones, approximately 87% detected once. Material for sequencing was PBMCs or T cells enriched from blood (not recorded which). Source of these receptors: a woman aged 25 to 39 with acute COVID-19. Each CDR3 is given with its conserved first and last residue.

V gene	J gene	CDR3 protein
TRBV4-1	TRBJ1-5	CASSLETAQPQHF
TRBV3-1/TRBV3-2	TRBJ1-2	CASSQLSGGYTF
TRBV6-4	TRBJ2-2	CASSHGSTGELFF
TRBV3-1/TRBV3-2	TRBJ2-3	CASSLASATQYF
TRBV5-5	TRBJ1-1	CASSLETGGMNTEAFF
TRBV28	TRBJ1-3	CASSLPGPGNTIYF
TRBV19	TRBJ1-5	CASSDRVGQPQHF
TRBV27	TRBJ2-3	CASSFGGTGRTDTQYF
TRBV28	TRBJ1-2	CASSRQGKSYGYTF
TRBV29-1	TRBJ1-1	CSVAGDRRNTEAFF
TRBV20-1	TRBJ2-3	CSASRRLWRGGTDTQYF
TRBV5-1	TRBJ1-2	CASSTGVFYGYTF
TRBV20-1	TRBJ1-6	CSASARLPSYNSPLHF
TRBV18	TRBJ2-1	CASSQERGWADNEQFF
TRBV24-1	TRBJ1-5	CATAPAGPGHQPQHF
TRBV2	TRBJ2-7	CASSESPGEGYEQYF
TRBV30	TRBJ1-5	CAWSYESNQPQHF
TRBV9	TRBJ1-1	CASSVGRNSMNTEAFF
TRBV6-5	TRBJ1-5	CASTHYGQGGQPQHF
TRBV2	TRBJ1-2	CATTRAGGYTF
TRBV6-2/TRBV6-3	TRBJ1-1	CASSYGWGPMNTEAFF
TRBV7-2	TRBJ2-7	CASSLQGYEQYF